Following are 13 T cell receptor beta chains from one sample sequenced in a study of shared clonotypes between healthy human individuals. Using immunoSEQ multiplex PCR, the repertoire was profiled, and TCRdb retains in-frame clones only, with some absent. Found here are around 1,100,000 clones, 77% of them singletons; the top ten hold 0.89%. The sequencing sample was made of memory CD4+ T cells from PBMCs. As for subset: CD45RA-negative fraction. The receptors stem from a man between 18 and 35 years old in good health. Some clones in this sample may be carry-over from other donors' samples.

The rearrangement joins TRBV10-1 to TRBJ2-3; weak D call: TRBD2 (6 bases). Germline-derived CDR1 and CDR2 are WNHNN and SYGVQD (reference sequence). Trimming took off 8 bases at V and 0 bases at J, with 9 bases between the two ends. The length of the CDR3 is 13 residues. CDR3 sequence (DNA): TGCGCCAGCCAGGCGGGGAGCACAGATACGCAGTATTTT. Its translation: CASQAGSTDTQYF.

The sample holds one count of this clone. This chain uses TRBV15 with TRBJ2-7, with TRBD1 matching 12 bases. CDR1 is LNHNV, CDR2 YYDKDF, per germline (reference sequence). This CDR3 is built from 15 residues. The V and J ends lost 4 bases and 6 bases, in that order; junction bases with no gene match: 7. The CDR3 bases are TGTGCCACCAGCATACCCGGGACAGGGGGCCTCGAGCAGTACTTC. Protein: CATSIPGTGGLEQYF.

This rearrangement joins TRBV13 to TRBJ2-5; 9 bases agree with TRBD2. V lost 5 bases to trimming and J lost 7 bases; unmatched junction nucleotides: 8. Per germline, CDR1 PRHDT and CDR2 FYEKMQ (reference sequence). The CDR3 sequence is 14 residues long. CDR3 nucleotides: TGTGCCAGCAGCAATAGCGGGGGTGGGTGGACCCAGTACTTC. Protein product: CASSNSGGGWTQYF.

CDR3 in DNA: TGTGCCAGCAGCTACCAGGGGGCAGATACGCAGTATTTT. Translation gives CASSYQGADTQYF. The chain is built from TRBV5-5 and TRBJ2-3; the match to TRBD1 covers 7 bases. V gave up 3 bases and J gave up 4 bases; unmatched junction bases: 2. Germline CDR1 is SGHKS and CDR2 is YYEKEE (reference sequence). The CDR3 is 13 amino acids.

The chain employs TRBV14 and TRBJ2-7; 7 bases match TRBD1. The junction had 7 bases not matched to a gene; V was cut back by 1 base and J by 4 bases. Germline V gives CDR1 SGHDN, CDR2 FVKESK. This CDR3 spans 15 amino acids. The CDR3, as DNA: TGTGCCAGCAGCCAAGGGATAGGGGGCAGTTACGAGCAGTACTTC. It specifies CASSQGIGGSYEQYF.

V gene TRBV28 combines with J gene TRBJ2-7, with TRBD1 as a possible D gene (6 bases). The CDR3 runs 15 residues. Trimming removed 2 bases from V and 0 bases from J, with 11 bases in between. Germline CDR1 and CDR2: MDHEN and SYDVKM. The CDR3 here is CASSLDRYLSYEQYF. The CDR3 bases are TGTGCCAGCAGTTTAGACAGGTACCTCTCCTACGAGCAGTACTTC.

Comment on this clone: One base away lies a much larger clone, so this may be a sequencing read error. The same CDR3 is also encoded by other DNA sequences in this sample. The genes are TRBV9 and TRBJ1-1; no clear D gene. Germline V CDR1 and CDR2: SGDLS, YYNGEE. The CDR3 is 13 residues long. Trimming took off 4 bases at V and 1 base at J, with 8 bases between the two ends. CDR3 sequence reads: CASSPRGNTEAFF. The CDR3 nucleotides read TGTGCCAGCAGCCCTCGGGGGAACACTGAAGCTTTCTTT. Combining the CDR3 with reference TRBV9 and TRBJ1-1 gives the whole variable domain DSGVTQTPKHLITATGQRVTLRCSPRSGDLSVYWYQQSLDQGLQFLIQYYNGEERAKGNILERFSAQQFPDLHSELNLSSLELGDSALYFCASSPRGNTEAFFGQGTRLTVV.

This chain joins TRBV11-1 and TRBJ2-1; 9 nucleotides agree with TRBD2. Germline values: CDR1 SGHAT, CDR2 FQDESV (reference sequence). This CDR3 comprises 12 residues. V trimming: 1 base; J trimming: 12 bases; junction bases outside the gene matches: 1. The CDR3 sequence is CASSLGGLAQFF. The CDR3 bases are TGTGCCAGCAGCTTAGGGGGACTAGCGCAGTTCTTC. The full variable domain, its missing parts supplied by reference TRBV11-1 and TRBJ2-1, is EAEVAQSPRYKITEKSQAVAFWCDPISGHATLYWYRQILGQGPELLVQFQDESVVDDSQLPKDRFSAERLKGVDSTLKIQPAELGDSAMYLCASSLGGLAQFFGPGTRLTVL.

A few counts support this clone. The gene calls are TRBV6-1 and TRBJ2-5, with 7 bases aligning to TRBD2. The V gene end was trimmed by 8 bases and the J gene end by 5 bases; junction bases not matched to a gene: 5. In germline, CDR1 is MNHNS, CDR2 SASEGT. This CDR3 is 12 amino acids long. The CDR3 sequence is CASFGTTETQYF. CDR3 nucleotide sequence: TGTGCCAGCTTCGGGACTACGGAGACCCAGTACTTC.

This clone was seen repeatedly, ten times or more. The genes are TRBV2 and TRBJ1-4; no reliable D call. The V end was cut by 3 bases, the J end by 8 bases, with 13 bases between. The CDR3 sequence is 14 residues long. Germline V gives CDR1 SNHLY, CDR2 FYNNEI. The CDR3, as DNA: TGTGCCAGCAGTGACTCGGGCGTTAGGGAAAAACTGTTTTTT. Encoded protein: CASSDSGVREKLFF. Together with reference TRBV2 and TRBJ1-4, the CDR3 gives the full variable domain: EPEVTQTPSHQVTQMGQEVILRCVPISNHLYFYWYRQILGQKVEFLVSFYNNEISEKSEIFDDQFSVERPDGSNFTLKIRSTKLEDSAMYFCASSDSGVREKLFFGSGTQLSVL.

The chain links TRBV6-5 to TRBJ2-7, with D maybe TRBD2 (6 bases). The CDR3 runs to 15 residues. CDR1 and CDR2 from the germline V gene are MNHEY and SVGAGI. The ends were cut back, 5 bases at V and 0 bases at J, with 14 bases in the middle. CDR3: CASSTPGLSSYEQYF. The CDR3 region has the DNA TGTGCCAGCAGTACTCCGGGACTGAGCTCCTACGAGCAGTACTTC.

The CDR3 region is CSVRNIQGGGYTF. The CDR3 DNA is TGCAGCGTTAGAAATATCCAGGGCGGAGGCTACACCTTC. This chain links TRBV29-1 with TRBJ1-2, with D perhaps TRBD1 (5 bases). The CDR3 has 13 amino acids. Germline assignment: CDR1 SQVTM and CDR2 ANQGSEA. V lost 5 bases and J lost 8, with 18 bases in between.

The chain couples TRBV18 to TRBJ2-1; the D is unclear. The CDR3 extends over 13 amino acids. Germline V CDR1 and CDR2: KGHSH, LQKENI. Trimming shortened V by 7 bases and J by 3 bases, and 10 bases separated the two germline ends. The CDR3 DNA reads TGTGCCAGCTTTAAGGGCCTCTACAATGAGCAGTTCTTC. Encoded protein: CASFKGLYNEQFF.